This TCR beta chain was captured by sequencing in a study of siplizumab effects on memory and regulatory T cells. Study-level results: Under siplizumab, an average around 68% of mappable alloreactive CD4+ clones were Treg-derived, compared with around 25% in controls. Just a small share of alloreactive clones was traced back to unstimulated subsets.

Researchers sequenced unstimulated naive, memory, effector memory and TEMRA subsets in a few donor pairs. Comment on this clone: Its antigen is unknown.

Assays captured roughly 9.3 x 10^4 TCR templates per sample. Sequenced by immunoSEQ multiplex PCR; TCRdb stores in-frame clones only, minus some. The sample holds some 100,000 clones; roughly 96% are singletons and the top ten take roughly 0.033%. Per the germline V gene, CDR1 is SNHLY and CDR2 is FYNNEI. This CDR3 spans 16 amino acids. J gave up 0 bases and V 4 bases, and 6 bases lay outside the gene matches. The sequence came from a human donor in good health. The rearrangement joins TRBV2 to TRBJ1-5; the match to TRBD1 covers 7 bases. The sequencing input was naive CD4+ T cells sorted from blood. The CDR3 loop is CASSAGGAGSNQPQHF. The CDR3 DNA sequence: TGTGCCAGCAGTGCAGGGGGGGCAGGTAGCAATCAGCCCCAGCATTTT.